Sequencing of this T cell receptor (beta chain) was carried out in a study of CD8+ T cells in alopecia areata. The CDR3 consists of 16 residues. The germline CDR1 and CDR2 sequences are NNHDY and SYVADS. Trimming removed 1 base from V and 2 bases from J, with 14 bases in between. Details on this clone: Its antigen remains unknown. Here the gene names and germline are mouse. The read terminates 4 residues before the CDR3 end, so the remaining end is supplied by the germline J gene.

Study-wide results and limits: Normal scalp had lower clonality than lesional scalp, with alopecia totalis/universalis lesions showing this most strongly. Patients displayed less clarity in TCR sharing than mice, a finding possibly related to HLA.

Sequencing used cDNA as its template, made by extracting RNA and reverse transcribing it. The assay was immunoSEQ multiplex PCR, and TCRdb's table has in-frame clones only and misses some. The record shows more than 90,000 clones for this sample, with no singletons present. This receptor was obtained from a C3H/HeJ mouse with alopecia areata. The strain's MHC: H2-k. The chain uses TRBV13-3 and TRBJ2-4, with D possibly being TRBD1 (5 bases). Sequences were obtained from lesional skin. The CDR3 bases that were read are TGTGCCAGCAGTGATCGAGGGGTGGCTCCTCAAAAC. This codes for CASSDRGVAPQN. The full-length CDR3 reads as CASSDRGVAPQNTLYF.